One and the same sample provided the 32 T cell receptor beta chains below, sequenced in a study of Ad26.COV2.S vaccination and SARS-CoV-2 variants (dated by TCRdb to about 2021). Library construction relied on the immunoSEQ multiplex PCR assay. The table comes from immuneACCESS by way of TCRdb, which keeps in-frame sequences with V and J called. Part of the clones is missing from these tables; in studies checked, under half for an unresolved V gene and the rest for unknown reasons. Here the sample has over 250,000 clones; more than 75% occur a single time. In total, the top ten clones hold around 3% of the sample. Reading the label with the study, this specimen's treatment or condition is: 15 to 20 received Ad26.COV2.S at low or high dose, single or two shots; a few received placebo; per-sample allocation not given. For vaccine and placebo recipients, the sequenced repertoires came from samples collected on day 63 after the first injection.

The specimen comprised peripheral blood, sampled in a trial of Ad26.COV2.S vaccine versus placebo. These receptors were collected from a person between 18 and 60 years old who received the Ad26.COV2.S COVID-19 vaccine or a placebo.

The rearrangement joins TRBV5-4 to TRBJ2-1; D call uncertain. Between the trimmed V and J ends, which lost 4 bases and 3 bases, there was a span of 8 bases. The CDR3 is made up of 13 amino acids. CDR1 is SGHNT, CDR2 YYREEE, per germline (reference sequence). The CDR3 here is CASSKEHYNEQFF. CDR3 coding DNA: TGTGCCAGCAGCAAAGAGCACTACAATGAGCAGTTCTTC.

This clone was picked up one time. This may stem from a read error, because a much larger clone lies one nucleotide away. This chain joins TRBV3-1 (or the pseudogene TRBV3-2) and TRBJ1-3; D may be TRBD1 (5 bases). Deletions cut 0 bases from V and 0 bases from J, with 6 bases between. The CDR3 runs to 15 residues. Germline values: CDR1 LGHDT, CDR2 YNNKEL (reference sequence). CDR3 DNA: TGTGCCAGCAGCCAAGATGGGGGCTCTGGAAACACCATATATTTT. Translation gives CASSQDGGSGNTIYF.

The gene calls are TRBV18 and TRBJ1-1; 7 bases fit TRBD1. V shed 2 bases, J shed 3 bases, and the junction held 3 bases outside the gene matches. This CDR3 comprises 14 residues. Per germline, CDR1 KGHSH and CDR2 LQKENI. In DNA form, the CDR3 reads TGTGCCAGCTCACCAGGGACAGAGGACACTGAAGCTTTCTTT. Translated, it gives CASSPGTEDTEAFF. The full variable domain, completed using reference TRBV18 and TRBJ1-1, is NAGVMQNPRHLVRRRGQEARLRCSPMKGHSHVYWYRQLPEEGLKFMVYLQKENIIDESGMPKERFSAEFPKEGPSILRIQQVVRGDSAAYFCASSPGTEDTEAFFGQGTRLTVV.

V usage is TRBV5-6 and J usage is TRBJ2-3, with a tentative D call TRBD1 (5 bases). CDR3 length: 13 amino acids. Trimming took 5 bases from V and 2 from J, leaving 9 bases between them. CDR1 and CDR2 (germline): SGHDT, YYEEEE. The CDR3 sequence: CASRGHHTDTQYF. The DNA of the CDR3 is TGTGCCAGCAGGGGGCACCACACAGATACGCAGTATTTT.

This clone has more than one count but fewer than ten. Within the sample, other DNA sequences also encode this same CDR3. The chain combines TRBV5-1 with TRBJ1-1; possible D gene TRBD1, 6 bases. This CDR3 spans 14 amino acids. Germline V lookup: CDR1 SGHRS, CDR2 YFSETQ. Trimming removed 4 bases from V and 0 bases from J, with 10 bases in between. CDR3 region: CASSLDSLNTEAFF. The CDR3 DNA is TGCGCCAGCAGCCTGGACAGTTTGAACACTGAAGCTTTCTTT.

The chain's CDR3 is CASSCCGQLGEWCEGTQYF. CDR3 DNA: TGTGCCAGCAGCTGCTGCGGACAGTTGGGGGAGTGGTGTGAGGGGACCCAGTACTTC. V gene TRBV28 combines with J gene TRBJ2-5; tentatively, D is TRBD1 (6 bases). Trimming left V 6 bases short and J 7 bases short, with 33 bases between. The CDR3 runs to 19 residues. Germline CDR1 reads MDHEN; CDR2 reads SYDVKM.

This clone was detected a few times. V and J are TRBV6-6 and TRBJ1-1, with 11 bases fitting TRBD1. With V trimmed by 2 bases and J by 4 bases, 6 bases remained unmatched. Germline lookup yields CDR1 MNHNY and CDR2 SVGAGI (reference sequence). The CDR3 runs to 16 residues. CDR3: CASSYRDRGLGTEAFF. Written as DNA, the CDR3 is TGTGCCAGCAGTTACCGGGACAGGGGGTTGGGCACTGAAGCTTTCTTT.

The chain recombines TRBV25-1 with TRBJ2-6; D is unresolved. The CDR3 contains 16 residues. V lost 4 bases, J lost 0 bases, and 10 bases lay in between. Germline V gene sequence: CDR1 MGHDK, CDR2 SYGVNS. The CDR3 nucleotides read TGTGCCAGCAGTGCCCCGGTGACCTCTGGGGCCAACGTCCTGACTTTC. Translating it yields CASSAPVTSGANVLTF.

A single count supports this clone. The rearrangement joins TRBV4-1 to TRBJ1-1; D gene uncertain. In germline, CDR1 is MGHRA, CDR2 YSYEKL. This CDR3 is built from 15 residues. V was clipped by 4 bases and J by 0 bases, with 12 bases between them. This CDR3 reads CASSPDDQMNTEAFF. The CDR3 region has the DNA TGCGCCAGCAGCCCGGACGATCAAATGAACACTGAAGCTTTCTTT.

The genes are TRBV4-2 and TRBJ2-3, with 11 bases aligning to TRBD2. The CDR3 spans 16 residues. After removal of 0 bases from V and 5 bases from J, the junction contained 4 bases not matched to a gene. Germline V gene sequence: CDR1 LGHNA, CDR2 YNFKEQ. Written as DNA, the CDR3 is TGTGCCAGCAGCCAAGATGTCGGGACTAGCGGAGATACGCAGTATTTT. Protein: CASSQDVGTSGDTQYF.

CDR3 sequence reads: CASYLGTASSYEQYF. In nucleotides, the CDR3 is TGCGCCAGCTACCTGGGGACAGCCAGCTCCTACGAGCAGTACTTC. The chain links TRBV5-1 to TRBJ2-7, with 7 bases aligning to TRBD1. CDR1 is SGHRS and CDR2 is YFSETQ in the germline V gene. J gave up 0 bases and V 7 bases, and 10 bases lay outside the gene matches. This CDR3 spans 15 amino acids.

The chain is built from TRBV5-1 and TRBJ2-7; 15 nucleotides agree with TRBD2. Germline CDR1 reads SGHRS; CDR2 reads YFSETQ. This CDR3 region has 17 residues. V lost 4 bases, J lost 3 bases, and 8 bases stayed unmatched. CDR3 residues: CASSARTSGRDIYEQYF. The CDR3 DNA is TGCGCCAGCAGCGCCCGGACTAGCGGGAGGGACATCTACGAGCAGTACTTC. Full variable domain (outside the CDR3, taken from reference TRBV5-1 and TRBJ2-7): KAGVTQTPRYLIKTRGQQVTLSCSPISGHRSVSWYQQTPGQGLQFLFEYFSETQRNKGNFPGRFSGRQFSNSRSEMNVSTLELGDSALYLCASSARTSGRDIYEQYFGPGTRLTVT.

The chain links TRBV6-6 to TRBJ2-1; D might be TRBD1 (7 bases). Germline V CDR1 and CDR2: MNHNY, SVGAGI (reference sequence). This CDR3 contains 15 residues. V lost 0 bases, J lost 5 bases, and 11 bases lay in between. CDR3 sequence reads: CASSYSVRGDNEQFF. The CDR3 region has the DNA TGTGCCAGCAGTTACTCGGTCAGGGGGGACAATGAGCAGTTCTTC.

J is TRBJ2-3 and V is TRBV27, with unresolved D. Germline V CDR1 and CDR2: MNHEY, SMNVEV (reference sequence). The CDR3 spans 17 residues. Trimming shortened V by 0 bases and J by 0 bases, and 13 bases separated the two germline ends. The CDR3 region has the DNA TGTGCCAGCAGTTTATCGATGAACGGCCCTAGCACAGATACGCAGTATTTT. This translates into CASSLSMNGPSTDTQYF.

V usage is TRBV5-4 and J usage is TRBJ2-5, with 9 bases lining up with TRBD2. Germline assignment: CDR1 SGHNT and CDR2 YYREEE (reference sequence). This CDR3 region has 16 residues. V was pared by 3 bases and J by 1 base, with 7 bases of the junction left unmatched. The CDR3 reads CASSSSGRLPQETQYF. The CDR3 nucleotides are TGTGCCAGCAGCTCAAGCGGGAGGCTCCCCCAAGAGACCCAGTACTTC.

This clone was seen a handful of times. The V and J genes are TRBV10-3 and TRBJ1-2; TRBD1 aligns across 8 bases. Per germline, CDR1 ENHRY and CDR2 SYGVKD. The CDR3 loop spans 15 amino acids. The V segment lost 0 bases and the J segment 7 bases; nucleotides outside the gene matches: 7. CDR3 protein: CAISESTGEFGGYTF. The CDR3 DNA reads TGTGCCATCAGTGAGTCGACAGGGGAGTTCGGTGGCTACACCTTC.

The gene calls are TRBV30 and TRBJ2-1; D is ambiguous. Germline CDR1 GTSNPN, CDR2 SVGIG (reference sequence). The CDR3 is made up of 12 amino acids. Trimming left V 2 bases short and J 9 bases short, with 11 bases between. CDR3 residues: CAWSPRMGEQFF. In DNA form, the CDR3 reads TGTGCCTGGAGTCCCCGGATGGGTGAGCAGTTCTTC.

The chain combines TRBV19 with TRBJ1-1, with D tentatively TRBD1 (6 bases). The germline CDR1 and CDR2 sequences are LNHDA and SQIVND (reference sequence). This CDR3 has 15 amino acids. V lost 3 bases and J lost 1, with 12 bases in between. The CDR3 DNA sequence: TGTGCCAGTAGTATGACAGGAGCCAGGAACACTGAAGCTTTCTTT. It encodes CASSMTGARNTEAFF.

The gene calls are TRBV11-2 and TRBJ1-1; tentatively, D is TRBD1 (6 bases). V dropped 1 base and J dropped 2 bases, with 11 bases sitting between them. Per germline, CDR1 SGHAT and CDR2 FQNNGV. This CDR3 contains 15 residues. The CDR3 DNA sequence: TGTGCCAGCAGCTTAGGGGCAGGGGTAAACACTGAAGCTTTCTTT. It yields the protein CASSLGAGVNTEAFF.

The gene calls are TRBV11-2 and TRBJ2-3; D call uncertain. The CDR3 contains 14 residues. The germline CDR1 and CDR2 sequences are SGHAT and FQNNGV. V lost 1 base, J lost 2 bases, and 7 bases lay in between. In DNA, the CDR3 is TGTGCCAGCAGCTTAGGTGCCTACACAGATACGCAGTATTTT. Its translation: CASSLGAYTDTQYF. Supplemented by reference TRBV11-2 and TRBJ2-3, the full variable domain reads EAGVAQSPRYKIIEKRQSVAFWCNPISGHATLYWYQQILGQGPKLLIQFQNNGVVDDSQLPKDRFSAERLKGVDSTLKIQPAKLEDSAVYLCASSLGAYTDTQYFGPGTRLTVL.

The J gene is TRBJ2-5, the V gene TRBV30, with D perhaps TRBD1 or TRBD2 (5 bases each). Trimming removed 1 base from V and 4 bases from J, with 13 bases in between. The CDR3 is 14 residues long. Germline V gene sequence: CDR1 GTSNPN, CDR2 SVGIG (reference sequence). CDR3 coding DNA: TGTGCCTGGAGTGCAGCTGGTGGGGGAGAGACCCAGTACTTC. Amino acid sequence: CAWSAAGGGETQYF.

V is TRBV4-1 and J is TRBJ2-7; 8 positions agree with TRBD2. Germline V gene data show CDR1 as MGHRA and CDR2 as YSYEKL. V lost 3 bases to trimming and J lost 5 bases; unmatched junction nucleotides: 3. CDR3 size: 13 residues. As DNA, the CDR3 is TGCGCCAGCAGCCAGAGAGCGGGAGACGAGCAGTACTTC. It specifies CASSQRAGDEQYF.

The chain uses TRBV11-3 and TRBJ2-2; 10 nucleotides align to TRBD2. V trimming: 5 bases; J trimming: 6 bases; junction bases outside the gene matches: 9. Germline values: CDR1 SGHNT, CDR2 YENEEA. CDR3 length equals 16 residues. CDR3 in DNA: TGTGCCAGCAGCAAAGGAGCGGGGGGGCGAGCCGGGGAGCTGTTTTTT. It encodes CASSKGAGGRAGELFF. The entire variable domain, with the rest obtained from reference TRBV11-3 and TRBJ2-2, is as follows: EAGVVQSPRYKIIEKKQPVAFWCNPISGHNTLYWYLQNLGQGPELLIRYENEEAVDDSQLPKDRFSAERLKGVDSTLKIQPAELGDSAVYLCASSKGAGGRAGELFFGEGSRLTVL.

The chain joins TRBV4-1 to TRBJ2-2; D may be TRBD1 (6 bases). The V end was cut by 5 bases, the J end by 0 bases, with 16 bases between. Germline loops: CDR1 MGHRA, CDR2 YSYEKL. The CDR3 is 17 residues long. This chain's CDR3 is CASSTGLPIANTGELFF. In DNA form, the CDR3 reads TGCGCCAGCAGCACAGGGCTCCCGATCGCGAACACCGGGGAGCTGTTTTTT.

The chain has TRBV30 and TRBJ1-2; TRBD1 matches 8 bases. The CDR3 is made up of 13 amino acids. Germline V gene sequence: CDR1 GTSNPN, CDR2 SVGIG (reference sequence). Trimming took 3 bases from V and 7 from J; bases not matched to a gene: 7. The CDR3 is CAWSRQGFGGYTF. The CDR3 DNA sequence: TGTGCCTGGAGCAGACAGGGGTTCGGTGGCTACACCTTC.

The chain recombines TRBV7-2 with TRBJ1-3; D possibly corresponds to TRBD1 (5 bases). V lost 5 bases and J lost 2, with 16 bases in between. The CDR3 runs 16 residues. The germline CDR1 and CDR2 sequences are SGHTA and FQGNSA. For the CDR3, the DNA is TGTGCCAGCAGCCTTGCGGCCGGGACCACTGGAAACACCATATATTTT. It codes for CASSLAAGTTGNTIYF.

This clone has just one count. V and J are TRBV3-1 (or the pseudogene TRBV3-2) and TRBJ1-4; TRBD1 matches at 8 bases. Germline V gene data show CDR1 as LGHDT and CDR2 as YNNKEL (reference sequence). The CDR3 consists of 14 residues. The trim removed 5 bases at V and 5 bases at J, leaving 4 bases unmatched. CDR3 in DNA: TGTGCCAGCAGCTCCACAGGGGGGAATGAAAAACTGTTTTTT. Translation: CASSSTGGNEKLFF.

In nucleotides, the CDR3 is TGTGCCAGCAGTGAACAGGGTGTCAGCCTCCTAAAACTGTTTTTT. This encodes CASSEQGVSLLKLFF. The chain links TRBV2 to TRBJ1-4; maybe TRBD1 (5 bases). Trimming cost V 2 bases and J 10 bases, with 17 bases left between them. Per the germline V gene, CDR1 is SNHLY and CDR2 is FYNNEI. This CDR3 is 15 amino acids long.

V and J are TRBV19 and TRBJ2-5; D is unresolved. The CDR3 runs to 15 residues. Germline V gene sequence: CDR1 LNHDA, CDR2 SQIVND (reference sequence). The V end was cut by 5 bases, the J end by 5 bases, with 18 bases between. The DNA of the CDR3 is TGTGCCAGTAGTGGTCTCAGGATGGAGAGGGAGACCCAGTACTTC. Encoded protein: CASSGLRMERETQYF.

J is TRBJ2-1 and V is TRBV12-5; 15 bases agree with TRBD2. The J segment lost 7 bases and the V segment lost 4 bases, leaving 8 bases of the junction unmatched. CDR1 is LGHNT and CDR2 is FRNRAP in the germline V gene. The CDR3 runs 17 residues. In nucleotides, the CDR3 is TGTGCTAGTGGTTCCCCGGGACTAGCGGGAGGTTCAAATGAGCAGTTCTTC. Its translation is CASGSPGLAGGSNEQFF.

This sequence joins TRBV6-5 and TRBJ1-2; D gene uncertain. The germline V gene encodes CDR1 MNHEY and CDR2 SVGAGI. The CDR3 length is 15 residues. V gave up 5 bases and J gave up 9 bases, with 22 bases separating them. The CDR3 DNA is TGTGCCAGCAGTCCCCGAGCGGCAGGCTCCCGGAGCTACACCTTC. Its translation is CASSPRAAGSRSYTF.

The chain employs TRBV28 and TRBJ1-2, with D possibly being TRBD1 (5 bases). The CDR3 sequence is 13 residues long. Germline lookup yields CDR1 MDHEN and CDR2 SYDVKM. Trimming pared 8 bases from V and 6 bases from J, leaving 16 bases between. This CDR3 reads CASLGEGKHGYTF. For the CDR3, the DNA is TGTGCCAGCCTGGGGGAGGGAAAACATGGCTACACCTTC.